This TCR beta chain was sequenced for a study of Ad26.COV2.S vaccination and SARS-CoV-2 variants. Whole-study context: In the study, Ad26.COV2.S was injected intramuscularly once, or twice 56 days apart.

This clone was detected a few times. Antigen: not known. The CDR3 has 15 amino acids. Unmatched junction bases numbered 6, after V lost 5 bases and J lost 0 bases. Germline CDR1 SGHTA, CDR2 FQGNSA. Using immunoSEQ multiplex PCR, the repertoire was profiled, and TCRdb retains in-frame clones only, with some absent. The sample shows roughly 350,000 clones, around nine tenths of them seen only once. Findings and limits, study-wide: Participants given vaccine showed non-spike TCR breadth similar to that of placebo recipients. Substantial breadth in spike-specific CD8+ and CD4+ T cell responses was reportedly seen after vaccination.

Indicated treatment: around 19 received Ad26.COV2.S at low or high dose, single or two shots; five or six received placebo; per-sample allocation not given. Collection of the samples took place on day 63 after the first injection of vaccine or placebo. The chain links TRBV7-2 to TRBJ2-7, with TRBD2 matching 8 bases. Sequencing used peripheral blood, obtained in a trial of Ad26.COV2.S vaccine versus placebo. The TCR sequence derives from a person aged 18-60 years who received the Ad26.COV2.S COVID-19 vaccine or a placebo. CDR3 in DNA: TGTGCCAGCAGCCTAACTAGCGGAGGCTCCTACGAGCAGTACTTC. It codes for CASSLTSGGSYEQYF.